This T cell receptor (beta chain) originates from a study of T cell responses to AZD1222 COVID-19 vaccine. As concerns this clone: Its matching antigen is unknown.

Points from the study as a whole: Along spike, vaccine-associated CD4 TCRs were found throughout, with dominance at 160-218 and 743-854. Samples come after the peak T cell response, not at day 14. Unmutated variant regions reportedly attract nearly half of all spike-specific TCRs.

J was trimmed by 7 bases and V by 5 bases; bases with no gene match: 6. Germline-derived CDR1 and CDR2 are SGDLS and YYNGEE. There are 14 residues in the CDR3. Only in-frame clones appear in the TCRdb table, and some are missing; sequencing was by immunoSEQ multiplex PCR. This sample yields 170,000 or so clones, of which roughly nine tenths are seen a single time; approximately 1.6% belongs to the top ten. The chain employs TRBV9 and TRBJ2-2; TRBD2 agrees at 9 bases. The TCR comes from an adult in good health. Sequencing was performed on peripheral blood, taken on day 0 of AZD1222 vaccination. The DNA for the CDR3 is TGTGCCAGCAGTGGAGGACTAGCGAACGGGGAGCTGTTTTTT. Its translation: CASSGGLANGELFF.